This note documents a single TCR beta chain sequence. Its antigen remains unknown. The PCR had 60 Vbeta and 13 Jbeta primers. Generated by immunoSEQ multiplex PCR, the TCRdb table keeps only in-frame clones and is missing some. The table lists 100,000 to 150,000 clones, roughly 76% of them singletons. The CDR3 totals 13 residues. The data derive from a study of cytomegalovirus exposure and HLA in healthy donors. Study-wide results and caveats: The study put 150 or so TCR beta chains on its list as cytomegalovirus-associated. Through in vitro validation, three CMV-associated chains were shown to be specific for CMV antigens.

Sequencing was performed on PBMCs. The sequence was obtained from a woman in her sixties or seventies in good health and CMV-seropositive. V gene TRBV21-1 combines with J gene TRBJ2-1; the table's D call of TRBD1 was not tested on the DNA. TRBV21-1 is an annotated pseudogene. The CDR3 sequence is CASNSRGVNEQFF. CDR3 sequence (DNA): TGTGCCAGCAACTCTAGGGGTGTCAATGAGCAGTTCTTC.